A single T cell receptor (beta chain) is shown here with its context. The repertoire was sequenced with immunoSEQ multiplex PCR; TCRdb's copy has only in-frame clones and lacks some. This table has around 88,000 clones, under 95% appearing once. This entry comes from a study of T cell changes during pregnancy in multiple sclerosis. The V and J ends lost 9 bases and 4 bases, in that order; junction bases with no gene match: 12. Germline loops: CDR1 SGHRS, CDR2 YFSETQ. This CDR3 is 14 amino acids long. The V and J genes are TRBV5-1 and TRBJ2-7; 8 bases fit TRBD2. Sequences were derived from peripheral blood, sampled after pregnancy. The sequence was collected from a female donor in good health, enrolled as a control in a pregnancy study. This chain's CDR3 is CATHSGESGYEQYF. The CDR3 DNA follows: TGCGCCACCCATAGCGGGGAGTCGGGATACGAGCAGTACTTC.